This T cell receptor beta chain was sequenced in a study of blood T cells in healthy people across ages. PCR was performed a second time for about 7 to 12 cycles using a sample-barcoded 5' primer and a J-beta primer mix. Using its own MiXCR run on the 5' RACE reads, TCRdb lists one record per CDR3 protein. The sample lists 600,000 to 650,000 distinct CDR3 sequences; 58% were seen once. Remarks on this clonotype: As yet, its antigen is unknown.

Notes on the study in general: Researchers judged that diversity estimates from one million T cells fell short of true values. Naive CD4+ cells and diversity were both higher in long-lived donors than in aged donors.

V was trimmed by 4 bases and J by 5 bases, leaving 12 bases between them. Germline-derived CDR1 and CDR2 are SGHTA and FQGNSA. This CDR3 is built from 13 residues. The clonotype comes from a man aged 55-75 years in good health. The genes are TRBV7-2 and TRBJ2-7; unclear D gene. The sample consisted of blood. Here the CDR3 reads CTSSSPLTHEQYF. CDR3 nucleotides: TGTACCAGCAGCTCCCCTCTGACCCACGAGCAGTACTTC.